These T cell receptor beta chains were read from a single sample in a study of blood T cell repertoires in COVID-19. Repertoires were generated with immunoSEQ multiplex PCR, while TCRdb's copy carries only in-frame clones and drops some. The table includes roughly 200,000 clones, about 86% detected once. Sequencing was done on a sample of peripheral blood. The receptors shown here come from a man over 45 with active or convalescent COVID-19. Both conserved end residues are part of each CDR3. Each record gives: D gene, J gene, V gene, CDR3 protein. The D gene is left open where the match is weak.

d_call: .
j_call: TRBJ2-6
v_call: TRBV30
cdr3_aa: CAWRSLKPTVSGANVLTF

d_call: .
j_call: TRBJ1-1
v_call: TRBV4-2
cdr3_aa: CASSQTLRDIEAFF

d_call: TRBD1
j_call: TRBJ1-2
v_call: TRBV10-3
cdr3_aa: CAIRATGGEEGYTF

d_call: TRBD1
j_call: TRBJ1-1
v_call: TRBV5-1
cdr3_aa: CASSTLQGSDTEAFF

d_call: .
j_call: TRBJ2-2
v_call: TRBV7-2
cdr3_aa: CASSPRRRVFDTGELFF

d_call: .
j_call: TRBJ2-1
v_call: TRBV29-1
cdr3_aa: CSETVYNEQFF

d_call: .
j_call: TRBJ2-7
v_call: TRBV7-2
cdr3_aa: CASSLPGAYEQYF

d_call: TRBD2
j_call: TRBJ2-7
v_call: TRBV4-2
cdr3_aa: CASSRSSGGYEQYF

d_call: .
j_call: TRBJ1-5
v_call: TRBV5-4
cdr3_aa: CAFGESPYSNQPQHF

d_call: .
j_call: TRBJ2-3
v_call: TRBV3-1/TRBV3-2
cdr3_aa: CASSQTRDTQYF

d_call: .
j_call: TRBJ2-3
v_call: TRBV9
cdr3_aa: CASSITSGLSTDTQYF

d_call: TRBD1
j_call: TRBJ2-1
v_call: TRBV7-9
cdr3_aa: CASSLGTTGWNEQFF

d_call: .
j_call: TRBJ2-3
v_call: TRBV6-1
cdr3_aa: CASSDGGTTDTQYF

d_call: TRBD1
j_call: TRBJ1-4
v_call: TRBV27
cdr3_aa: CASSSGTDLFF

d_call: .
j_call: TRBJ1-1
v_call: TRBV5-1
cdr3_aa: CASSLITENTEAFF

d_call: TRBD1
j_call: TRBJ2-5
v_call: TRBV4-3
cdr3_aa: CASSQDIGQGQETQYF

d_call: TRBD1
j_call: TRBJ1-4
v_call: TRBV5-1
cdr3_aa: CASRRGTAVATNEKLFF

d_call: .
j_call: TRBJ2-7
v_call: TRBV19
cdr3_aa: CASSSQRDSYEQYF

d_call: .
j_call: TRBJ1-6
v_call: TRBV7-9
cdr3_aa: CASSPGSSNSPLHF

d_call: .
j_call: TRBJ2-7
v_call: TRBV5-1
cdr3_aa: CASAEGLAYEQYF

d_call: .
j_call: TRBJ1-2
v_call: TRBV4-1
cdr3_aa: CASSQDWGDGYTF

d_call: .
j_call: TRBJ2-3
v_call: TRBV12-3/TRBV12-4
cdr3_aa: CASSYQGDTQYF

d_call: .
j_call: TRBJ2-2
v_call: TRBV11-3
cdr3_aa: CASSSGGQGAYTGELFF

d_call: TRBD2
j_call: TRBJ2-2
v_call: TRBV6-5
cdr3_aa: CASRLAGVNTGELFF

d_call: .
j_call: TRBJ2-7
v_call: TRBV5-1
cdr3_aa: CASSLGLDTYEQYF

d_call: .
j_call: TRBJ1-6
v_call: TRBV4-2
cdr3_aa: CASSPNMPGQNNSPLHF

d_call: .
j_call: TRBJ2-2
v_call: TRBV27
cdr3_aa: CASQGYLRTGELFF

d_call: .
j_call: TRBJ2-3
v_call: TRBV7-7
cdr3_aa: CASSLGDSADTQYF

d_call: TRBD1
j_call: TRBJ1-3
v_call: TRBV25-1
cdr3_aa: CASSLQGLSGNTIYF

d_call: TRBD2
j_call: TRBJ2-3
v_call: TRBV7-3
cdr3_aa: CASSFSGGGDTQYF

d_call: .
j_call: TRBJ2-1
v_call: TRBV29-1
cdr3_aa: CSVDPGVNEQFF

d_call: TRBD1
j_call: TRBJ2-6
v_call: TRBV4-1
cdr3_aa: CASSQDRGTANVLTF

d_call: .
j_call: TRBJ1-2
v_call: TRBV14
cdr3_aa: CASSRPGRAGYTF

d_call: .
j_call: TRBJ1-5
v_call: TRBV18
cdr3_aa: CASSSNRENQPQHF

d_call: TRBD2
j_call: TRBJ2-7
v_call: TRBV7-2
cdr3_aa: CASSLPGGIREQYF

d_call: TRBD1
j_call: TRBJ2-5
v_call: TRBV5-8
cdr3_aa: CASSQGTGALQETQYF

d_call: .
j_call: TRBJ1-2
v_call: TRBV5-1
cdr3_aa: CASSLAVANYGYTF

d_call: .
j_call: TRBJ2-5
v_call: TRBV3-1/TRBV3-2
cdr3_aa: CASSPPLDQETQYF

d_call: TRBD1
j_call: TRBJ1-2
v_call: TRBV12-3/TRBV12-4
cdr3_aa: CASGTGTGNGYTF

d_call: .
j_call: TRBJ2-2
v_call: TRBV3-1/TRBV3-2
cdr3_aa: CASATGHATNTGELFF

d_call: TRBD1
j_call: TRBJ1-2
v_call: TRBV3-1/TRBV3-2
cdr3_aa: CASSQGGGQGLYGYTF

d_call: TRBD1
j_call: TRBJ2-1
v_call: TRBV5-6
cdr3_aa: CASRTATGVSYNEQFF

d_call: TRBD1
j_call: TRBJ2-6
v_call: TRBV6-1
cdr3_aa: CASSGQGASGANVLTF

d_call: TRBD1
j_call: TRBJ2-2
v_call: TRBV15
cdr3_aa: CATHGTGGTGELFF

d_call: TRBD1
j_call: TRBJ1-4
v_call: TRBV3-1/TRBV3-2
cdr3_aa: CASSPTGTGDEKLFF

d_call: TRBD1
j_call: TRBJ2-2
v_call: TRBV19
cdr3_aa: CASSDRGGTGELFF

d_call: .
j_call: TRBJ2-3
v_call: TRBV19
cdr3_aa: CATRVPGDTQYF

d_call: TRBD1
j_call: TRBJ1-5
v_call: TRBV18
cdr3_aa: CASSPRDRVDQPQHF

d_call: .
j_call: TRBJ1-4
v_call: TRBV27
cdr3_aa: CASKLGRAEKLFF

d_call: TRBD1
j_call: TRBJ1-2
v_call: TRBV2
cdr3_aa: CASRETGMNYGYTF

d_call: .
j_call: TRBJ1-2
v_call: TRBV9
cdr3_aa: CASSVDSSGLGPGYTF

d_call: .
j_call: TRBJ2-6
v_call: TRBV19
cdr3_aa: CASSTTGANVLTF

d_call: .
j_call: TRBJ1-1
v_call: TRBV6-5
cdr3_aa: CASRRGGQARTEAFF

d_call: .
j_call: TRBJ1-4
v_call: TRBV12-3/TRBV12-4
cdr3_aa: CASSLITGEKLFF